Detailed here is one T cell receptor (beta chain). What it binds is unknown. The sample belongs to a study of CD8 T cells in ankylosing spondylitis. Study results and limitations: The study identified a TCR beta motif of under 10 highly homologous variants that appeared characteristic of ankylosing spondylitis blood.

TCRdb passed the 5' RACE reads through MiXCR, listing each CDR3 protein once. Of 200,000 to 300,000 distinct CDR3 sequences in the sample, more than 20% were seen once. The V gene lost 5 bases and the J gene lost 9 bases, with 23 bases spanning the gap. Per the germline V gene, CDR1 is MNHNS and CDR2 is SASEGT. The CDR3 is made up of 15 amino acids. V and J are TRBV6-1 and TRBJ2-7; D may match TRBD1 or TRBD2 (6 bases each). The sample consisted of blood, either unsorted or a sorted T cell fraction (not recorded which). This TCR came from a male donor with ankylosing spondylitis or in good health (not recorded which). CDR3 DNA: TGTGCCAGCAGTATCACCGGGACGGGGGCCCTGGGGCAGTACTTC. It specifies CASSITGTGALGQYF.